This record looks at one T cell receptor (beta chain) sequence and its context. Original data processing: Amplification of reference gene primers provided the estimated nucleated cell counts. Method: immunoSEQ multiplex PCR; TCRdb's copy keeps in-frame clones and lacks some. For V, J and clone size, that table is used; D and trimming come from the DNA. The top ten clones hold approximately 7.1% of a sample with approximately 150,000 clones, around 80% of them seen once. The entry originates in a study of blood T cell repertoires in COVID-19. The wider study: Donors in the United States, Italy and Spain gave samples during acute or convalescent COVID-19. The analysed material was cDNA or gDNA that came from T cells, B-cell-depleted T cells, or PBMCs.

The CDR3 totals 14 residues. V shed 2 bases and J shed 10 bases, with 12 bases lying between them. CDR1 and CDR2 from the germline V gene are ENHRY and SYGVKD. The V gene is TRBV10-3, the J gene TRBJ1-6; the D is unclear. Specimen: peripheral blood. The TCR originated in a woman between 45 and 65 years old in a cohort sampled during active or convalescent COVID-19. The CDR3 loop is CAISEEAFSSPLHF. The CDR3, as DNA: TGTGCCATCAGTGAGGAGGCCTTCTCCTCACCCCTCCACTTT.